Listed below are T cell receptor beta chains from one sample, sequenced in a study of Ad26.COV2.S vaccination and SARS-CoV-2 variants. TCRdb's table, derived via immunoSEQ multiplex PCR, lists solely in-frame clones and lacks some. The repertoire has 100,000 or so clones, around 80% of them found once; the top ten carry roughly 17%. The sequencing here drew on peripheral blood, taken after recovery from COVID-19. These receptor sequences come from a human donor who had recovered from COVID-19. Both conserved end residues are trimmed from each CDR3.

v_call,cdr3_aa
TRBV4-2,ASSQVGAGGMNEQF
TRBV19,ASSRTQGDTGELF
TRBV6-5,ASSKDSYGYT
TRBV11-2,ASSLRAGGYTQY
TRBV30,AWSFLGGSSAANYGYT
TRBV28,ASSLNQGPHPGYT
TRBV6-6,ASTMTGGSYNEQF
TRBV4-3,ASSQEGGTGYTGELF
TRBV15,ATSRVRSSTNQPQH
TRBV7-6,ASSLARSVGETQY
TRBV27,ASSLSWAALAYEQY
TRBV7-3,ASSLFGSSYNEQF
TRBV9,ASSVGLAGSSYEQY
TRBV4-3,ASSQPGNTEAF